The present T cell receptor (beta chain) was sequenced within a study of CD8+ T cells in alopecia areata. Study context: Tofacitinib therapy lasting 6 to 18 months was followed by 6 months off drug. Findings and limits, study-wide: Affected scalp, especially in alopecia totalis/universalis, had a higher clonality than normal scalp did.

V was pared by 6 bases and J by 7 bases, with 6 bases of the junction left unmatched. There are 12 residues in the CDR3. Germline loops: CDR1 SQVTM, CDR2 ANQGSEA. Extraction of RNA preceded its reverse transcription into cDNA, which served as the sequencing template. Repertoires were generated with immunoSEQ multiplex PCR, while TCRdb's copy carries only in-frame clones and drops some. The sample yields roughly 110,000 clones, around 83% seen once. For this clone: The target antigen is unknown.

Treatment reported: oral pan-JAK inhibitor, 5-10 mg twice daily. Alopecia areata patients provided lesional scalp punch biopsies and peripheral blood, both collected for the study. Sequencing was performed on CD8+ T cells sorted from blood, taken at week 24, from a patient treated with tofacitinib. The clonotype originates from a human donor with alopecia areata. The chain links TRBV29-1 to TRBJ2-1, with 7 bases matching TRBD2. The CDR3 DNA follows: TGCAGCGTGGGTAGCGGGTTTAATGAGCAGTTCTTC. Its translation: CSVGSGFNEQFF.